A selection of T cell receptor beta chains follows, all from one sample in a study of beta chain features in type 1 diabetes. Assay: immunoSEQ multiplex PCR; the TCRdb copy retains only in-frame clones and omits some. In the table there are more than 300,000 clones, over 7% of which are singletons. Sequences were obtained from central memory CD4+ T cells from blood. The receptors here all came from a man younger than 40 with type 1 diabetes. The CDR3 runs from the conserved cysteine through the conserved F or W. Each record gives: J gene, D gene, CDR3 length, clone size, V gene, CDR3 DNA, CDR3 protein. A D gene is named only where the DNA matches it firmly. Clone size is given for some rows only: seen once, a few or many times, or a class if the clone is expanded.

>TRBJ1-6|TRBD1|13|.|TRBV9
TGTGCCAGCAGTCTAGGGGGCCCTTCACCCCTCCACTTT
CASSLGGPSPLHF
>TRBJ2-3|TRBD2|15|few|TRBV7-2
TGTGCCAGCAGCTTAAGCGGGGGGGCGGCAGATACGCAGTATTTT
CASSLSGGAADTQYF
>TRBJ1-2|TRBD1|13|.|TRBV6-5
TGTGCCAGCAGCCAGGACAGGGTAAAGGGCTACACCTTC
CASSQDRVKGYTF
>TRBJ2-4|.|15|.|TRBV6-6
TGTGCCAGCAGTTACTTAGGGTCGGCCAAAAACATTCAGTACTTC
CASSYLGSAKNIQYF
>TRBJ2-5|.|9|few|TRBV20-1
TGCAGTGCTAAAGAGACCCAGTACTTC
CSAKETQYF
>TRBJ2-7|TRBD1|13|few|TRBV6-5
TGTGCCAGCAGTTACACGGACAGGGGCGAGCAGTACTTC
CASSYTDRGEQYF
>TRBJ2-2|.|16|.|TRBV5-6
TGTGCCAGCAGCCCCGACCCGGGCTGGGGCACCGGGGAGCTGTTTTTT
CASSPDPGWGTGELFF
>TRBJ2-5|.|15|few|TRBV7-2
TGTGCCAGCACCGTTTGGGCTGCCGGAATGGAGACCCAGTACTTC
CASTVWAAGMETQYF
>TRBJ1-1|.|15|.|TRBV6-5
TGTGCCAGCAGCTCCGAGGGGGGCAGGGGAGGAACTGCTTTCTTT
CASSSEGGRGGTAFF
>TRBJ1-2|TRBD1|16|few|TRBV7-2
TGTGCCAGCAGCTTAACCCGCTTACAGGGGGCCGGTGGCTACACCTTC
CASSLTRLQGAGGYTF
>TRBJ2-3|TRBD2|14|.|TRBV2
TGTGCCAGCGGTCAGCGGGGGCTCACAGATACGCAGTATTTT
CASGQRGLTDTQYF
>TRBJ2-5|.|16|.|TRBV7-6
TGTGCCAGCAGCTTAGGGGTCGGACTAAAGTCCCAGACCCAGTACTTC
CASSLGVGLKSQTQYF
>TRBJ1-1|.|12|few|TRBV6-6
TGTGCCAGCAGCTTCAGGGTCACTGAAGCTTTCTTT
CASSFRVTEAFF
>TRBJ1-6|.|15|.|TRBV9
TGTGCCAGCAGCGCCGGCGGGGCGGTAAATTCACCCCTCCACTTT
CASSAGGAVNSPLHF
>TRBJ1-2|.|13|few|TRBV28
TGTGCCAGCAGTTTTAGGGGCGCCTATGGCTACACCTTC
CASSFRGAYGYTF
>TRBJ2-5|TRBD2|19|few|TRBV7-6
TGTGCCAGCAGCTTAGAGGCCCCAGCGGGGGATGGACGGGGAGAGACCCAGTACTTC
CASSLEAPAGDGRGETQYF
>TRBJ2-3|.|14|few|TRBV18
TGTGCCAGCTCACCACCCACCCTCACAGATACGCAGTATTTT
CASSPPTLTDTQYF
>TRBJ2-1|.|15|.|TRBV5-5
TGTGCCAGCAGTCCCCCGGGGGCGCGGAGCAATGAGCAGTTCTTC
CASSPPGARSNEQFF
>TRBJ2-3|TRBD1|15|.|TRBV9
TGTGCCAGCAGCGGGGACAGACTTTACACAGATACGCAGTATTTT
CASSGDRLYTDTQYF
>TRBJ1-2|.|14|many|TRBV4-3
TGCGCCAGCAGCCAGGCAAGAGAGGACTATGGCTACACCTTC
CASSQAREDYGYTF
>TRBJ1-2|.|14|few|TRBV2
TGTGCCAGCAGTGGGGGCGAAGGGGGCTATGGCTACACCTTC
CASSGGEGGYGYTF
>TRBJ2-5|TRBD1|13|few|TRBV5-1
TGCGCCAGCAGCTTGGAGGGGGCTGGGACCCAGTACTTC
CASSLEGAGTQYF
>TRBJ1-1|.|13|few|TRBV7-2
TGTGCCAGCAGCTTCGGCCTGAACACTGAAGCTTTCTTT
CASSFGLNTEAFF
>TRBJ2-2|.|13|few|TRBV5-1
TGCGCCAGCACCCAGACTGACTCCGGGGAGCTGTTTTTT
CASTQTDSGELFF
>TRBJ2-5|TRBD2|16|few|TRBV9
TGTGCCAGCAGCGTAGGGCTAGCGGGGGGACGAGAGACCCAGTACTTC
CASSVGLAGGRETQYF
>TRBJ1-5|TRBD1|15|few|TRBV14
TGTGCCAGCAGCCAAGGAGGGGGCACCAATCAGCCCCAGCATTTT
CASSQGGGTNQPQHF
>TRBJ1-6|.|14|.|TRBV11-2
TGTGCCAGCAGCTTAGACAGCTATAATTCACCCCTCCACTTT
CASSLDSYNSPLHF
>TRBJ1-5|.|14|.|TRBV6-5
TGTGCCAGCCAAGAGGGAGGGCGCAATCAGCCCCAGCATTTT
CASQEGGRNQPQHF
>TRBJ2-2|TRBD1|13|few|TRBV30
TGTGCCTGGGCCGGACAGGGTTCCGGGGAGCTGTTTTTT
CAWAGQGSGELFF
>TRBJ1-1|.|17|few|TRBV5-4
TGTGCCAGCAGCTTGTCGGGCAGGGGAACCTTGAACACTGAAGCTTTCTTT
CASSLSGRGTLNTEAFF
>TRBJ2-3|.|12|many|TRBV10-3
TGTGCCACCGGCGGACCCACAGATACGCAGTATTTT
CATGGPTDTQYF
>TRBJ2-6|.|13|many|TRBV18
TGTGCCAGCCACTACTCTGGGGCCAACGTCCTGACTTTC
CASHYSGANVLTF
>TRBJ2-2|.|13|.|TRBV7-2
TGTGCCAGCAGCTTACCGGGCCCCGGGGAGCTGTTTTTT
CASSLPGPGELFF
>TRBJ2-3|TRBD2|16|few|TRBV9
TGTGCCAGCAGCGTGATGTCCGGGGGGGCTGGAGATACGCAGTATTTT
CASSVMSGGAGDTQYF
>TRBJ2-1|TRBD2|16|.|TRBV18
TGTGCCAGCTCACAATTTAGCGGGGTTTCCTACAATGAGCAGTTCTTC
CASSQFSGVSYNEQFF
>TRBJ1-5|.|15|.|TRBV2
TGTGCCAGCAGGAAGGGGGGAGGGAGCAATCAGCCCCAGCATTTT
CASRKGGGSNQPQHF
>TRBJ1-3|.|11|few|TRBV18
TGTGCCAGCTCACCCTCTGACACCATATATTTT
CASSPSDTIYF
>TRBJ2-3|TRBD2|18|few|TRBV7-2
TGTGCCAGCAGCTTTTACGGGACTAGCGGGGGGGCCACAGATACGCAGTATTTT
CASSFYGTSGGATDTQYF
>TRBJ1-1|.|13|few|TRBV6-6
TGTGCCAGCAGTTACTCGTGGGACACTGAAGCTTTCTTT
CASSYSWDTEAFF
>TRBJ1-2|.|15|few|TRBV5-1
TGCGCCAGCAGCCCCACCCTCAGTATTAACTATGGCTACACCTTC
CASSPTLSINYGYTF
>TRBJ1-3|TRBD1|13|few|TRBV29-1
TGCAGCGTTACGGGACAGGGAGGAAACACCATATATTTT
CSVTGQGGNTIYF
>TRBJ1-1|.|14|.|TRBV6-5
TGTGCCAGCAGTTACCAGGGTGGGTATACTGAAGCTTTCTTT
CASSYQGGYTEAFF
>TRBJ2-2|TRBD2|13|.|TRBV28
TGTGCCAGCCGGAGCGGGGCCACCGGGGAGCTGTTTTTT
CASRSGATGELFF
>TRBJ1-4|TRBD1|14|few|TRBV7-6
TGTGCCAGCAGCGCACAACAGGGGAATGAAAAACTGTTTTTT
CASSAQQGNEKLFF
>TRBJ2-3|.|16|few|TRBV4-3
TGCGCCAGCAGCCAAGGCGCGGGCCTCGGAATAGATACGCAGTATTTT
CASSQGAGLGIDTQYF
>TRBJ2-3|TRBD1|15|.|TRBV5-4
TGTGCCAGCAGCCTTCCGGGACAGGGCACAGATACGCAGTATTTT
CASSLPGQGTDTQYF
>TRBJ2-2|.|14|.|TRBV9
TGTGCCAGCAGCCGCCCGGGGGTGAACGGGGAGCTGTTTTTT
CASSRPGVNGELFF
>TRBJ1-1|TRBD1|15|.|TRBV6-5
TGTGCCAGCAGTTACGATAGGACAGGGGTTTCTGAAGCTTTCTTT
CASSYDRTGVSEAFF
>TRBJ2-5|TRBD1|14|.|TRBV5-4
TGTGCCAGCAGCCGGGACAGGGGCGAAGAGACCCAGTACTTC
CASSRDRGEETQYF
>TRBJ1-2|TRBD1|16|.|TRBV29-1
TGCAGCGTTGAAGATCGGGACAGGGGTACTCTAGGCGGCTACACCTTC
CSVEDRDRGTLGGYTF
>TRBJ2-3|.|13|few|TRBV29-1
TGCAGCGTTAGGGAGGGGGTCCAGTTTACGCAGTATTTT
CSVREGVQFTQYF
>TRBJ2-3|TRBD2|15|.|TRBV11-2
TGTGCCAGCAGCTTACGACTAGCGGGGGGGTATACGCAGTATTTT
CASSLRLAGGYTQYF
>TRBJ1-5|.|17|.|TRBV5-1
TGCGCCAGCAGCTTGGGGGGTCTCTGGCAGGGCAATCAGCCCCAGCATTTT
CASSLGGLWQGNQPQHF
>TRBJ2-1|.|14|few|TRBV6-4
TGTGCCAGCAGTGCACAGGGAGGGGTCAATGAGCAGTTCTTC
CASSAQGGVNEQFF
>TRBJ2-7|TRBD2|15|.|TRBV5-1
TGCGCCAGCAGCTTGGTGGGGACTAGCGACTACGAGCAGTACTTC
CASSLVGTSDYEQYF
>TRBJ2-5|TRBD2|16|.|TRBV4-3
TGCGCCAGCAGCCAAGCCAGCGGGGGGCCTCAAGAGACCCAGTACTTC
CASSQASGGPQETQYF
>TRBJ2-7|.|12|.|TRBV5-6
TGTGCCAGCAGCTTGACAGGGAACGAGCAGTACTTC
CASSLTGNEQYF